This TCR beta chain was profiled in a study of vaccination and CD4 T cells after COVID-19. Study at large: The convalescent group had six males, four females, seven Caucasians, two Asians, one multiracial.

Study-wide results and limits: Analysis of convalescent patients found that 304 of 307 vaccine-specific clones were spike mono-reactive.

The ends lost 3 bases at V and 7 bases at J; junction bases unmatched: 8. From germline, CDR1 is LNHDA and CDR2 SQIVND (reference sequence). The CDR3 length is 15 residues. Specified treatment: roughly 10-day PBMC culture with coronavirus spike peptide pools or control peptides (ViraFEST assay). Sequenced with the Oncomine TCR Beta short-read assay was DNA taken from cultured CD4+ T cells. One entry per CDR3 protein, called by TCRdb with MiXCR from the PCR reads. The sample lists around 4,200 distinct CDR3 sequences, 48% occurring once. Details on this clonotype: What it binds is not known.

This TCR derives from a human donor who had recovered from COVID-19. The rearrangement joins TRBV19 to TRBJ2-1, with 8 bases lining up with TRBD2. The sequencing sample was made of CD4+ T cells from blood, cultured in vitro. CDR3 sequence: CASSIRAGVANEQFF. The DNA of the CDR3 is TGTGCCAGTAGTATCAGAGCGGGAGTTGCTAATGAGCAGTTCTTC.